This T cell receptor beta chain stems from a study of T-cell reconstitution after alpha-beta-depleted transplantation in children (TCRdb year 2016). About the full investigation: T-cell immune reconstitution after TCRalphabeta/CD19-depleted allogeneic hematopoietic cell transplantation in children was quantitatively tracked in the study by means of TCR repertoire profiling.

As for this clonotype: The antigen it recognizes is unknown. Base-call qualities are not available, and no considerably larger clone is one nucleotide away.

The CDR1 and CDR2 encoded by the germline V gene (reference sequence) are DFQATT and SNEGSKA. At the junction V is shortened by 1 base and J by 2 bases; bases outside the gene matches: 15. The CDR3 numbers 18 residues from cysteine through phenylalanine. CDR3 DNA is the only sequence kept; it has 54 bases, read in frame from the first base. The method behind the library was PCR. Instrument on record: Illumina HiSeq 2500. TCR library preparation used molecular barcoding, with unique molecular identifiers applied to normalize quantification of the TCRbeta repertoire. The public reads were reanalyzed by TCRdb: fastp trimming at Q25, MiXCR alignment, in-frame beta chains only. When rows share a CDR3 protein, they turn into one entry using the most common DNA and genes. In this sample the table shows around 400,000 distinct CDR3 sequences, around 21% of which occur a single time. The ten largest clones represent around 3.9% of the sample.

The sequence came from a human donor who donated a stem cell graft to a child with acute myeloid leukemia. Sequencing used PBMCs from the stem cell graft donor, obtained from the stem cell graft. The chain joins TRBV20-1 to TRBJ2-7; 9 of the junction bases match TRBD1. The CDR3 is CSARAGQGTGRAPYEQYF. The sequenced DNA: TGCAGTGCTAGAGCAGGACAGGGGACGGGGAGGGCCCCCTACGAGCAGTACTTC.